This T cell receptor beta chain is drawn from a study of Ad26.COV2.S vaccination and SARS-CoV-2 variants. Study details: Among those in the COV1001 Ad26.COV2.S trial arm was the donor. Participants got Ad26.COV2.S intramuscularly, once or twice 56 days apart.

The assay was immunoSEQ multiplex PCR, and TCRdb's table has in-frame clones only and misses some. The sample has 250,000 or so clones, roughly nine tenths seen once; the top ten hold about 2.7%. Deletions cut 4 bases from V and 6 bases from J, with 10 bases between. The CDR3 runs 12 residues. The germline V gene encodes CDR1 SGHAT and CDR2 FQNNGV. The treatment: some 20 received Ad26.COV2.S at low or high dose, single or two shots; about 5 received placebo; per-sample allocation not given. Repertoires come from day 63 after the first vaccine or placebo injection. The genes are TRBV11-2 and TRBJ2-7; no reliable D call. The specimen was peripheral blood, collected in a trial of Ad26.COV2.S vaccine versus placebo. The TCR comes from a person aged 18-60 years who received the Ad26.COV2.S COVID-19 vaccine or a placebo. The CDR3 DNA is TGTGCCAGCAGCTACCAGACTGCCGAGCAGTACTTC. Translating it yields CASSYQTAEQYF.